Listed below are T cell receptor beta chains from one sample, sequenced in a study of T cell responses to AZD1222 COVID-19 vaccine. Clones were read by immunoSEQ multiplex PCR, and TCRdb kept only the in-frame ones, dropping some. The data contain more than 85,000 clones, roughly 86% of them seen just once; the ten biggest clones take up roughly 13%. The starting material was peripheral blood, obtained on day 0 of MenACWY control vaccination. These receptors were obtained from an adult in good health. The CDR3 runs from the conserved cysteine through the conserved F or W. Rows may omit the clone size; those that give it use once, few, many or a size class.

>TRBJ1-2|TRBV3-1/TRBV3-2|once
CASSQGPQPYYGYTF
>TRBJ2-3|TRBV6-2/TRBV6-3|-
CASSQPDTQYF
>TRBJ1-5|TRBV7-2|-
CASSLEGAQPQHF
>TRBJ2-7|TRBV10-3|-
CATAGTRGYEQYF
>TRBJ2-2|TRBV7-3|few
CASSLMWEGPGELFF
>TRBJ2-1|TRBV29-1|-
CSVEEGLAEVGFF
>TRBJ1-5|TRBV30|-
CAWSKDSNAQPQHF
>TRBJ2-3|TRBV11-2|once
CASSSLSSTDTQYF
>TRBJ1-5|TRBV6-1|-
CASSESWGWDQPQHF
>TRBJ1-3|TRBV11-2|-
CASSLRDRGNTIYF
>TRBJ2-7|TRBV12-3/TRBV12-4|-
CASTNRAEQYF
>TRBJ1-2|TRBV6-2/TRBV6-3|-
CASSYVTDYGYTF
>TRBJ2-7|TRBV19|once
CASSTWSSYEQYF
>TRBJ2-4|TRBV4-3|-
CASSQAHGADTKNIQYF
>TRBJ1-2|TRBV12-3/TRBV12-4|-
CASSRGTGNGYTF
>TRBJ1-5|TRBV30|-
CAWTPGGKNQPQHF
>TRBJ1-2|TRBV6-2/TRBV6-3|once
CASSSPDGNYGYTF
>TRBJ1-6|TRBV5-1|-
CASSPSHGSPLHF
>TRBJ2-2|TRBV7-9|-
CASSSARRNTGELFF
>TRBJ2-7|TRBV7-2|once
CASSLGAGVGYEQYF
>TRBJ1-4|TRBV28|-
CAISGSGNEKLFF
>TRBJ2-3|TRBV5-4|-
CASSLAFGLSDTQYF
>TRBJ2-2|TRBV5-1|-
CASSLESWGAETGELFF
>TRBJ2-5|TRBV9|once
CASSVDGTGASETQYF
>TRBJ1-4|TRBV7-2|-
CASSLQVGVGPNEKLFF
>TRBJ1-2|TRBV7-2|-
CASSLEGSIGGYTF
>TRBJ2-2|TRBV28|-
CAAGGSSTGELFF
>TRBJ1-1|TRBV7-9|-
CASSRTQALGTEAFF
>TRBJ2-3|TRBV4-3|-
CASSQLIDRVGSDTQYF
>TRBJ2-3|TRBV4-3|-
CASSQEVTAGGQNTQYF
>TRBJ1-6|TRBV18|few
CASSPSTGEGSPLHF
>TRBJ2-5|TRBV4-1|-
CASSQTLAGEETQYF
>TRBJ2-1|TRBV19|-
CASNGQGEGNEQFF
>TRBJ1-2|TRBV6-5|-
CASSPLLGQAYGYTF
>TRBJ2-5|TRBV7-3|few
CASGQGTETQYF
>TRBJ2-7|TRBV11-3|-
CASSLDVWDEQYF
>TRBJ1-2|TRBV2|-
CASSERETDRGYTF
>TRBJ1-3|TRBV30|-
CAWSAGQGAGNTIYF
>TRBJ2-5|TRBV6-5|-
CASSYGPGTGQETQYF
>TRBJ2-5|TRBV19|-
CASSMDGEETQYF
>TRBJ1-2|TRBV28|-
CASSQGGKSYGYTF
>TRBJ2-1|TRBV7-9|-
CASSLTSDEQFF